This TCR beta chain was observed in a study of cytomegalovirus exposure and HLA in healthy donors. The PCR employed 60 Vbeta primers together with 13 Jbeta primers. Method: immunoSEQ multiplex PCR; TCRdb's copy keeps in-frame clones and lacks some. The repertoire holds 200,000 or so clones, with 83% as singletons. Input material: PBMCs. This clonotype originated in a girl aged 5 to 17 in good health and CMV-seronegative.

CDR3 bases: TGTGCCAGCAATTCTAACAGGGGAAGGACCTACGAGCAGTACTTC. As protein: CASNSNRGRTYEQYF. This chain links TRBV6-1 with TRBJ2-7, with 7 bases lining up with TRBD1. CDR3 length: 15 residues. V lost 7 bases, J lost 2 bases, and 11 bases stayed unmatched. Germline V gives CDR1 MNHNS, CDR2 SASEGT.